This TCR beta chain was sequenced for a study of shared clonotypes between healthy human individuals. CDR1 is SGHNT and CDR2 is YYREEE in the germline V gene (reference sequence). Trimming cost V 2 bases and J 0 bases, with 13 bases left between them. The CDR3 runs 16 residues. A CD45RA-negative memory subset and a CD45RA+ naive subset were separated from the CD4+ cells. Some 28,000 T cell genomes (around 200 ng DNA) went into each sorted-subset replicate. TCRdb keeps only in-frame clones here, not all; method: immunoSEQ multiplex PCR. The table includes over a million clones, around 97% detected once. The study, taken as a whole, reports: It was observed that about 5% of naive CD4 clonotypes were shared across several donors. Sequencing depth was a factor that was expected to affect clonotype sharing among donors.

Details on this clone: As yet, its antigen is unknown.

This clonotype was sampled from a man aged 25-45 years in good health. The chain uses TRBV5-4 and TRBJ2-3; D remains unclear. The sequenced sample consisted of naive CD4+ T cells sorted from blood. Regarding subset: CD45RA+ positively selected. The CDR3 spells CASSLIGRTSTDTQYF. The CDR3, as DNA: TGTGCCAGCAGCTTAATCGGCAGAACTAGCACAGATACGCAGTATTTT.